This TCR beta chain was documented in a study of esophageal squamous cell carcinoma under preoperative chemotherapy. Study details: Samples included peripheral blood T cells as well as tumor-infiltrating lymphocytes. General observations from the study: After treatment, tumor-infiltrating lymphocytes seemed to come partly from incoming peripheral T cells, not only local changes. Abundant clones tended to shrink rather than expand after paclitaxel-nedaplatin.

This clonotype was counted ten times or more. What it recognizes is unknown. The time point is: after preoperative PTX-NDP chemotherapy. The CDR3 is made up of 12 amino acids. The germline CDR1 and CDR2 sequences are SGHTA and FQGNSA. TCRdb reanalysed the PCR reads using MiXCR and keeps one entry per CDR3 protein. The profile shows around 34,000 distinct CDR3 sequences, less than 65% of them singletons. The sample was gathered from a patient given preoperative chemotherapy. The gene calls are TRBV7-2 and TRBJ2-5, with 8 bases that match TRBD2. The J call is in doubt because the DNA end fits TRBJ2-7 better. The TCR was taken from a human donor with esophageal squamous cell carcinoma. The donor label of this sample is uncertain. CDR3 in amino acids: CASSFGLAEQYF. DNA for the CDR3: TGTGCCAGCAGCTTCGGACTAGCCGAGCAGTACTTC.